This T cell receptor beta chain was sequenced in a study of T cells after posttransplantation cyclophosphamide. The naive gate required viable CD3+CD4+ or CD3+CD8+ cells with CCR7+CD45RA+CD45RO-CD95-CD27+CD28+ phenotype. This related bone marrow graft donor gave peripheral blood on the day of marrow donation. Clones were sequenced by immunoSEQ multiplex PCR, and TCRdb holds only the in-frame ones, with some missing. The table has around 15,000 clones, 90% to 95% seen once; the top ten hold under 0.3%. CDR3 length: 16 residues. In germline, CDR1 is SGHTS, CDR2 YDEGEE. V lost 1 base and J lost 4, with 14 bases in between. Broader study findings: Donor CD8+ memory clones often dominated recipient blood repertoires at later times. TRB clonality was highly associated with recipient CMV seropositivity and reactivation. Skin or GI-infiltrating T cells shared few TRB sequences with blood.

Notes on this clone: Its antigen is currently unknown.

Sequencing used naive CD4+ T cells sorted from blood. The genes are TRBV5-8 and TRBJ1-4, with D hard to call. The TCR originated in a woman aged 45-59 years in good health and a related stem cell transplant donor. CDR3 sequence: CASSLFPPDFNEKLFF. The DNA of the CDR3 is TGTGCCAGCAGCTTGTTCCCTCCTGACTTTAATGAAAAACTGTTTTTT.